This TCR beta chain is drawn from a study of radiation and T cells in renal cell carcinoma. Profiling relied on immunoSEQ multiplex PCR, and the TCRdb table lists in-frame clones only, not all of them. The repertoire includes approximately 25,000 clones, 45% to 55% of them detected once, and about 22% sits in the top ten. The treatment here: treatment-naive control, cytoreductive nephrectomy. Treatment-naive patients without radiation supplied the control tumors at nephrectomy. Controls included several female and around 10 male donors, resected 2011 to 2014. This clone was recorded a few times. The CDR3 is 15 residues long. V shed 0 bases and J shed 4 bases, with 12 bases lying between them. Germline V gene sequence: CDR1 SGHTA, CDR2 FQGTGA.

J is TRBJ1-2 and V is TRBV7-3; a weak D match, TRBD1 (5 bases). The source material was tumor tissue, sampled from a patient whose treatment was nephrectomy without radiotherapy. The receptor's source is a human donor with renal cell carcinoma. The CDR3: CASSLTSGRSYGYTF. The DNA for the CDR3 is TGTGCCAGCAGCTTAACTTCAGGGAGAAGCTATGGCTACACCTTC.